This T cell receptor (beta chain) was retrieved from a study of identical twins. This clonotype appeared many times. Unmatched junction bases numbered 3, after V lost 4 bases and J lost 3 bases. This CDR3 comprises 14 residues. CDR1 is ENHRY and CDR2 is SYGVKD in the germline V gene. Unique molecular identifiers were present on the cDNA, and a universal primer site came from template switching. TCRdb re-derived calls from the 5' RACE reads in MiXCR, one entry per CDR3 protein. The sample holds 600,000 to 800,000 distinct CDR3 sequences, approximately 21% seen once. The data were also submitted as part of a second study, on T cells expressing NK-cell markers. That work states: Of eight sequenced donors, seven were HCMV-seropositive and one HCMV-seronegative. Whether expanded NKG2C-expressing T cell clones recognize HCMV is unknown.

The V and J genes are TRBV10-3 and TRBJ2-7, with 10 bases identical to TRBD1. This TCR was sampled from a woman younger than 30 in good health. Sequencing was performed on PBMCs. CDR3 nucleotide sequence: TGTGCCATCAGTGTGGGGACAGGGGTCTACGAGCAGTACTTC. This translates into CAISVGTGVYEQYF.